These 5 T cell receptor beta chains were all obtained from the same sample, sequenced in a study of blood T cell repertoires in COVID-19. The table came from immunoSEQ multiplex PCR; TCRdb's copy has only in-frame clones and leaves some out. Of around 47,000 clones listed, around 83% are singletons. Material: peripheral blood. These TCRs come from a man between 65 and 85 years old with active COVID-19.

The chain is built from TRBV7-8 and TRBJ2-1, with TRBD1 identical over 10 bases. J gave up 0 bases and V 5 bases, and 4 bases lay outside the gene matches. This CDR3 spans 16 amino acids. Per germline, CDR1 SGHVS and CDR2 FQNEAQ. Here the CDR3 reads CASSPDRGLSYNEQFF. In DNA form, the CDR3 reads TGTGCCAGCAGCCCAGACAGGGGGCTCTCCTACAATGAGCAGTTCTTC.

This chain connects TRBV6-2 or TRBV6-3 to TRBJ2-3, with 12 nucleotides matching TRBD2. There are 16 residues in the CDR3. With 6 bases clipped from V and 7 bases from J, the junction kept 11 bases outside the gene matches. Germline lookup yields CDR1 MNHEY and CDR2 SVGEGT. The CDR3 DNA follows: TGTGCCAGCAGACCTACTAGCGGGGGGCCGTCCCATACGCAGTATTTT. Its translation: CASRPTSGGPSHTQYF.

This sequence joins TRBV30 and TRBJ1-2; D remains unclear. Germline V gene sequence: CDR1 GTSNPN, CDR2 SVGIG (reference sequence). The CDR3 length is 13 residues. V lost 2 bases and J lost 2, with 9 bases in between. Here the CDR3 DNA reads TGTGCCTGGAGTTTGGCGGCGAACTATGGCTACACCTTC. It codes for CAWSLAANYGYTF.

This clone was detected only once. The V gene is TRBV18, the J gene TRBJ1-4, with TRBD1 matching over 7 bases. The CDR3 has 15 amino acids. Per germline, CDR1 KGHSH and CDR2 LQKENI. Trimming took 3 bases from V and 3 from J; bases not matched to a gene: 4. As DNA, the CDR3 is TGTGCCAGCTCACCGAGGGGGCCCGCTAATGAAAAACTGTTTTTT. It encodes CASSPRGPANEKLFF. The whole variable domain, filled in from reference TRBV18 and TRBJ1-4, reads NAGVMQNPRHLVRRRGQEARLRCSPMKGHSHVYWYRQLPEEGLKFMVYLQKENIIDESGMPKERFSAEFPKEGPSILRIQQVVRGDSAAYFCASSPRGPANEKLFFGSGTQLSVL.

The V gene is TRBV4-2, the J gene TRBJ2-7; 8 bases line up with TRBD2. The V gene end was trimmed by 0 bases and the J gene end by 4 bases; junction bases not matched to a gene: 8. This CDR3 has 16 amino acids. Germline V CDR1 and CDR2: LGHNA, YNFKEQ. The chain's CDR3 is CASSQEGPAGGYEQYF. CDR3 nucleotide sequence: TGTGCCAGCAGCCAAGAAGGACCGGCGGGGGGTTACGAGCAGTACTTC.